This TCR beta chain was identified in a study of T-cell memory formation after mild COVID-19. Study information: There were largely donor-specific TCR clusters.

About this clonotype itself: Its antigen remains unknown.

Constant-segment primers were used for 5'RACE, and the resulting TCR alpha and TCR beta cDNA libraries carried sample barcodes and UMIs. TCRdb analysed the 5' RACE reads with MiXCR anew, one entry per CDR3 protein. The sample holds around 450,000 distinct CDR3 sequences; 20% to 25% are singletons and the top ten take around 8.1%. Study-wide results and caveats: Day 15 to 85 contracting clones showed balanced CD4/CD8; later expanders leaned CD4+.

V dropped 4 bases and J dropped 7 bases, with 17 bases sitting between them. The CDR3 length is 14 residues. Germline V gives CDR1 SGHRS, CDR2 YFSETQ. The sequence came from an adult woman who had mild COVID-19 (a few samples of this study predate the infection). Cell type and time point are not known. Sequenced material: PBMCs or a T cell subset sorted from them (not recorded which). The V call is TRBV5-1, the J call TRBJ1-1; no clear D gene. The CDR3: CASSPSTSESEAFF. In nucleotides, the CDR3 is TGCGCCAGCAGCCCTTCTACATCCGAGAGTGAAGCTTTCTTT.